This paragraph reports one TCR beta chain. Germline V lookup: CDR1 SGHDT, CDR2 YYEEEE. V was clipped by 3 bases and J by 0 bases, with 10 bases between them. The CDR3 covers 15 residues. The data are from a study of blood T cell repertoires in COVID-19. On the study more broadly: Both acute and convalescent COVID-19 samples were obtained from the United States, Italy and Spain. Sources were T cells, B-cell-depleted T cells, or PBMCs; the material itself was cDNA or gDNA.

As originally analysed: Estimated nucleated cell counts came from reference gene primer amplification. The protocol was immunoSEQ multiplex PCR, while the TCRdb copy is restricted to in-frame clones and leaves out a portion. V, J and clone size derive from that table, while D and trimming were established from the DNA sequence. The sample shows about 310,000 clones, roughly 84% of them seen only once. The gene calls are TRBV5-6 and TRBJ1-3; D gene unclear. This sequence originates from a man aged 45 to 65 with active or convalescent COVID-19. Specimen: peripheral blood. The CDR3: CASSSYGVSGNTIYF. CDR3 in DNA: TGTGCCAGCAGCTCCTACGGGGTCTCTGGAAACACCATATATTTT.